This T cell receptor beta chain was retrieved from a study of PD-1 blockade in classical Hodgkin lymphoma (dated by TCRdb to the early 2020s). Regarding the study in general: A peripheral blood immune signature of response to PD-1 blockade in classical Hodgkin lymphoma was defined using TCR beta sequencing and CyTOF.

V and J are truncated by 4 bases and 4 bases respectively, leaving an intervening sequence of 16 bases. From the cysteine up to the phenylalanine, the CDR3 has a length of 15 residues. Kept here is only the CDR3 DNA, which spans 45 bases and is read in frame from base 1. In the germline V gene, CDR1 corresponds to SGHAT and CDR2 to FQNNGV. What the study reported, not specific to this receptor: The study covered only a single clinical trial cohort, and the causes of the repertoire differences, possibly disease activity or prior therapy, were still not defined. Baseline TCR diversity was reported as lower in newly diagnosed patients than in healthy donors, and lower still in relapsed/refractory patients.

The Qiagen DNeasy kit was used to extract genomic DNA both from unsorted PBMCs and from the negatively selected CD4+ and CD8+ fractions. Amplification of TCR beta CDR3 regions was done by immunoSEQ multiplex PCR with primers that anneal to V and J segments. A synthetic immune receptor repertoire was used to minimize amplification bias, and any remaining bias was removed computationally after sequencing. In the source study's methods: Repertoire diversity was quantified as the Shannon entropy index using custom Python scripts. The unsorted, CD4+ and CD8+ repertoires were each analyzed separately, with the exception of combined analyses, where CD4+ and CD8+ sequences were merged in silico. TCRdb stores this immuneACCESS table with in-frame sequences only. Part of the clones is absent; in the studies checked, under half of the shortfall reflects unresolved V genes, and no reason is known for the rest. That table is the source of V, J and clone size, and D and trimming were worked out from the DNA. Recorded for this sample are roughly 34,000 clones; approximately 94% of them occurred a single time. About 2.5% of the sample is held by the ten biggest clonotypes.

Details on this clone: What antigen it recognizes has not been identified. Per-base quality was not reported, and no clone a single base away is much larger than it.

The time point label on this specimen signifies: newly diagnosed, previously untreated cHL patient sample. As a comparison group for the relapsed/refractory trial patients, PBMCs were sequenced from patients with newly diagnosed, previously untreated classical Hodgkin lymphoma. Peripheral blood was collected in 8 mL Vacutainer Cell Preparation Tubes, from which PBMCs were isolated by centrifugation and then cryopreserved. The sequence derives from a human donor with classical Hodgkin lymphoma. The sequencing input was peripheral blood mononuclear cells (PBMCs). The sequence is built from TRBV11-2 and TRBJ1-1; the D gene is perhaps TRBD1, on 5 matching bases. The DNA reads as follows: TGTGCCAGCAGCTCGTTACGGGGGGACGGCACTGAAGCTTTCTTT. Its protein reads: CASSSLRGDGTEAFF.